Sequencing of this T cell receptor beta chain was carried out in a study of CD8 T cells in ankylosing spondylitis. Study-wide findings and caveats: In ankylosing spondylitis blood, a motif of roughly eight highly homologous TCR beta variants appeared characteristic.

Concerning this clonotype: Its antigen is not known.

Using quantitative 5'-RACE with molecular barcodes, the authors made TCR beta libraries. TCRdb re-called the 5' RACE reads through MiXCR, storing one row per CDR3 protein. In the table there are around 300,000 distinct CDR3 sequences, roughly 14% of which are singletons. The germline CDR1 and CDR2 sequences are DFQATT and SNEGSKA (reference sequence). The germline V and J ends were trimmed by 2 bases and 4 bases, with 6 bases remaining between them. The CDR3 covers 12 residues. The chain uses TRBV20-1 and TRBJ2-1; no firm D call. Sequencing used blood, either unsorted or a sorted T cell fraction (not recorded which). This receptor was identified in a male donor with ankylosing spondylitis or in good health (not recorded which). The CDR3 DNA sequence: TGCAGTGCTAGAACCCTTTACAATGAGCAGTTCTTC. As protein: CSARTLYNEQFF.